The clone carrying this T cell receptor (beta chain) came up a few times. The antigen remains undetermined. Sequenced material consisted of expressed TCRB transcripts (all of the isolated RNA was reverse transcribed). Measured with immunoSEQ multiplex PCR; TCRdb has only the in-frame clones, and not every one. The sample lists more than 250,000 clones, around 21% occurring once. Germline V gives CDR1 MNHEY, CDR2 SMNVEV (reference sequence). J was trimmed by 0 bases and V by 2 bases; bases with no gene match: 5. The CDR3 consists of 16 residues. The sample is drawn from a study of beta chain features in type 1 diabetes. Study conclusions and caveats: Type 1 diabetes patients had TCRB CDR3s that were shorter (moderately but significantly so) in all four CD4+ subsets.

This TCR was recovered from a woman in her forties with type 1 diabetes. The chain joins TRBV27 to TRBJ2-3, with 7 positions matching TRBD2. Sequencing input: naive CD4+ T cells from blood. DNA for the CDR3: TGTGCCAGCAGTTTAAGGAGCGGGGAAAGCACAGATACGCAGTATTTT. Protein: CASSLRSGESTDTQYF.